Below are 25 T cell receptor beta chains sequenced from a single sample in a study of OX40 agonist ivuxolimab in advanced cancers. Here immunoSEQ multiplex PCR was the method, and the copy in TCRdb shows in-frame clones only, minus some. The sample carries some 48,000 clones, 80% to 85% recorded once. The input for sequencing was CD4+ or CD8+ T cells sorted from blood, taken in a trial of the OX40 agonist ivuxolimab. The receptor set was obtained from an adult with an advanced solid tumor such as melanoma, head and neck, liver or kidney cancer.

This chain joins TRBV18 and TRBJ1-4; 12 nucleotides line up with TRBD1. The CDR3 totals 16 residues. From germline, CDR1 is KGHSH and CDR2 LQKENI. V shed 3 bases, J shed 8 bases, and the junction held 7 bases outside the gene matches. CDR3 DNA sequence: TGTGCCAGCTCACCGCTCGGGACAGGGGGCACGGAAAAACTGTTTTTT. It codes for CASSPLGTGGTEKLFF.

V gene TRBV2 combines with J gene TRBJ2-1; tentative D call: TRBD1 (6 bases). Germline-derived CDR1 and CDR2 are SNHLY and FYNNEI. The CDR3 is made up of 13 amino acids. V lost 6 bases and J lost 4, with 10 bases in between. The CDR3 here is CASSPGAYNEQFF. The CDR3, as DNA: TGTGCCAGCAGCCCAGGGGCTTACAATGAGCAGTTCTTC.

This clone was detected once. This CDR3 reads CAWSGDRGGQPQHF. DNA of the CDR3: TGTGCCTGGAGTGGGGACAGGGGTGGTCAGCCCCAGCATTTT. The chain couples TRBV30 to TRBJ1-5; 10 bases fit TRBD1. The germline CDR1 and CDR2 sequences are GTSNPN and SVGIG (reference sequence). The CDR3 contains 14 residues. The V gene end was trimmed by 1 base and the J gene end by 6 bases; junction bases not matched to a gene: 3. Looking up the rest from reference TRBV30 and TRBJ1-5 gives the full variable domain: SQTIHQWPATLVQPVGSPLSLECTVEGTSNPNLYWYRQAAGRGLQLLFYSVGIGQISSEVPQNLSASRPQDRQFILSSKKLLLSDSGFYLCAWSGDRGGQPQHFGDGTRLSIL.

The chain uses TRBV14 and TRBJ2-1; D is unresolved. Trimming shortened V by 1 base and J by 8 bases, and 6 bases separated the two germline ends. CDR1 is SGHDN, CDR2 FVKESK, per germline. The CDR3 runs to 12 residues. For the CDR3, the DNA is TGTGCCAGCAGCCAAGTCGGGTATGAGCAGTTCTTC. Its translation is CASSQVGYEQFF.

This clone was counted only a few times. The chain combines TRBV7-9 with TRBJ1-1; no definite D call. Trimming stripped 1 base from V and 0 bases from J, with 12 bases between. Per the germline V gene, CDR1 is SEHNR and CDR2 is FQNEAQ (reference sequence). This CDR3 spans 16 amino acids. CDR3 nucleotides: TGTGCCAGCAGCTTAGGAGAGGAACCCATGAACACTGAAGCTTTCTTT. It specifies CASSLGEEPMNTEAFF.

The rearrangement uses TRBV25-1 and TRBJ2-5; TRBD1 might be the D (7 bases). The CDR3 has 14 amino acids. V lost 2 bases to trimming and J lost 1 base, with 8 bases between them. Germline V gene lookup returns CDR1 MGHDK and CDR2 SYGVNS. The CDR3 loop reads CASSEQGGQETQYF. The DNA for the CDR3 is TGTGCCAGCAGTGAACAGGGGGGCCAAGAGACCCAGTACTTC.

The J gene is TRBJ2-3, the V gene TRBV21-1; TRBD1 was called by the table and not checked on the DNA. TRBV21-1 is listed as a pseudogene. CDR3 length: 16 residues. CDR3 in amino acids: CASSKENRESTDTQYF. The CDR3 DNA reads as TGTGCCAGCAGCAAAGAAAACAGGGAGAGCACAGATACGCAGTATTTT.

The chain employs TRBV5-4 and TRBJ1-1; D remains unclear. The CDR3 consists of 16 residues. Germline values: CDR1 SGHNT, CDR2 YYREEE (reference sequence). V was cut by 3 bases and J by 0 bases, with 15 bases left in between. The CDR3 here is CASSSYGFLMNTEAFF. DNA of the CDR3: TGTGCCAGCAGCTCATACGGATTTCTTATGAACACTGAAGCTTTCTTT.

The chain joins TRBV7-9 to TRBJ1-5; D is perhaps TRBD1 (5 bases). Germline lookup yields CDR1 SEHNR and CDR2 FQNEAQ (reference sequence). This CDR3 region has 15 residues. Between the trimmed V and J ends, which lost 3 bases and 9 bases, there was a span of 18 bases. DNA of the CDR3: TGTGCCAGCAGCTTGGAGAACAGTGACGGGACGCCCCAGCATTTT. Translated, it gives CASSLENSDGTPQHF.

The rearrangement joins TRBV10-2 to TRBJ1-5; 8 positions match TRBD1. Losses at the gene ends were 5 bases for V and 7 bases for J; bases not matched to a gene: 4. The CDR3 has 13 amino acids. CDR1 is WSHSY, CDR2 SAAADI, per germline. The CDR3 is CASSQGARQPQHF. The CDR3 nucleotides are TGCGCCAGCAGTCAGGGGGCGAGACAGCCCCAGCATTTT.

This clone was seen a single time. CDR3 sequence reads: CASSLNQNTEAFF. In DNA form, the CDR3 reads TGCGCCAGCAGCCTAAACCAGAACACTGAAGCTTTCTTT. V is TRBV5-1 and J is TRBJ1-1; no clear D. Trimming pared 4 bases from V and 1 base from J, leaving 8 bases between. Germline CDR1 SGHRS, CDR2 YFSETQ. This CDR3 comprises 13 residues.

The chain couples TRBV30 to TRBJ2-7; 10 bases are shared with TRBD2. The CDR3 contains 13 residues. The ends lost 7 bases at V and 0 bases at J; junction bases unmatched: 3. Germline values: CDR1 GTSNPN, CDR2 SVGIG (reference sequence). CDR3 sequence: CAFTSGISYEQYF. The CDR3 DNA follows: TGTGCCTTTACTAGCGGGATCTCCTACGAGCAGTACTTC. Together with reference TRBV30 and TRBJ2-7, the CDR3 gives the full variable domain: SQTIHQWPATLVQPVGSPLSLECTVEGTSNPNLYWYRQAAGRGLQLLFYSVGIGQISSEVPQNLSASRPQDRQFILSSKKLLLSDSGFYLCAFTSGISYEQYFGPGTRLTVT.

In this sample, this clone turned up once. The chain combines TRBV5-6 with TRBJ2-2; no firm D call. Trimming cost V 4 bases and J 11 bases, with 18 bases left between them. Germline V CDR1 and CDR2: SGHDT, YYEEEE. The CDR3 runs 14 residues. The CDR3: CASSRVSLTSELFF. CDR3 nucleotides: TGTGCCAGCAGCCGAGTCTCGTTAACAAGCGAGCTGTTTTTT.

The CDR3 sequence is CASSSLREQFF. In nucleotides, the CDR3 is TGTGCCAGCAGCTCCTTAAGGGAGCAGTTCTTC. The chain is built from TRBV6-1 and TRBJ2-1, with D hard to call. Trimming left V 6 bases short and J 10 bases short, with 10 bases between. CDR3 length equals 11 residues. Germline CDR1 MNHNS, CDR2 SASEGT.

The genes are TRBV10-2 and TRBJ2-7, with D possibly being TRBD1 (5 bases). This CDR3 is 13 amino acids long. Germline V gene lookup returns CDR1 WSHSY and CDR2 SAAADI. Trimming took off 6 bases at V and 0 bases at J, with 9 bases between the two ends. The CDR3 here is CASSPGHSYEQYF. The CDR3, as DNA: TGCGCCAGCAGCCCCGGACACTCCTACGAGCAGTACTTC.

This sequence joins TRBV4-1 and TRBJ1-2; D call uncertain. Germline CDR1 and CDR2: MGHRA and YSYEKL. Trimming removed 0 bases from V and 3 bases from J, with 20 bases in between. The CDR3 contains 18 residues. The CDR3 is CASSQDIIRASLYYGYTF. CDR3 DNA sequence: TGCGCCAGCAGCCAAGACATTATCCGGGCATCTTTATACTATGGCTACACCTTC.

The chain couples TRBV2 to TRBJ1-1, with D maybe TRBD1 (6 bases). The germline V gene encodes CDR1 SNHLY and CDR2 FYNNEI. Trimming left V 7 bases short and J 9 bases short, with 18 bases between. This CDR3 has 13 residues. The CDR3 sequence is CASTRDSGDKAFF. CDR3 nucleotide sequence: TGTGCCAGCACTAGAGACAGTGGGGACAAAGCTTTCTTT. Based on the CDR3 plus reference TRBV2 and TRBJ1-1, the full variable domain is EPEVTQTPSHQVTQMGQEVILRCVPISNHLYFYWYRQILGQKVEFLVSFYNNEISEKSEIFDDQFSVERPDGSNFTLKIRSTKLEDSAMYFCASTRDSGDKAFFGQGTRLTVV.

The chain combines TRBV11-2 with TRBJ1-1; D ambiguous. Per the germline V gene, CDR1 is SGHAT and CDR2 is FQNNGV. The CDR3 extends over 15 amino acids. Deletions cut 1 base from V and 0 bases from J, with 9 bases between. CDR3 coding DNA: TGTGCCAGCAGCTTAGGCGCGCTAATGAACACTGAAGCTTTCTTT. Encoded protein: CASSLGALMNTEAFF.

The rearrangement uses TRBV29-1 and TRBJ2-7; 7 bases are a match to TRBD1. Germline CDR1 reads SQVTM; CDR2 reads ANQGSEA. J gave up 4 bases and V 0 bases, and 6 bases lay outside the gene matches. This CDR3 is built from 14 residues. The DNA for the CDR3 is TGCAGCGTTGAAGATCGGGACAGCAGATACGAGCAGTACTTC. Translated: CSVEDRDSRYEQYF.

The chain couples TRBV23-1 to TRBJ1-2; D not resolved. TRBV23-1 is recorded as an ORF, its role being uncertain. With 8 bases removed from V and 6 bases from J, the gap between germline ends came to 19 bases. The CDR3 totals 14 residues. This CDR3 is CASHALHLEHGYTF. DNA for the CDR3: TGCGCCAGCCACGCGCTCCACCTAGAGCATGGCTACACCTTC.

The chain carries TRBV2 and TRBJ1-1; TRBD1 is a possible D gene (5 bases). There are 13 residues in the CDR3. V gave up 7 bases and J gave up 0 bases, with 9 bases separating them. Per the germline V gene, CDR1 is SNHLY and CDR2 is FYNNEI. CDR3 residues: CASTPGMNTEAFF. The CDR3 bases are TGTGCCAGCACTCCAGGGATGAACACTGAAGCTTTCTTT.

Remarks on this clone: An end of the junction differs from the germline gene, which may be a read error. The chain carries TRBV6-5 and TRBJ2-5; maybe TRBD1 (6 bases). CDR3 length: 13 residues. Germline V gene data show CDR1 as MNHEY and CDR2 as SVGAGI. The CDR3 nucleotides are TGCGCCATCAGTGGGGCAAGGGGGGAGACCCAGTACTTC. It codes for CAISGARGETQYF.

This clone was seen only a few times. The chain carries TRBV7-8 and TRBJ2-1; D possibly uses TRBD1 or TRBD2 (5 bases each). CDR1 SGHVS and CDR2 FQNEAQ come from the germline V gene. CDR3 size: 18 residues. Trimming left V 6 bases short and J 0 bases short, with 21 bases between. CDR3: CASSLIPGPPSSYNEQFF. The CDR3 coding sequence is TGTGCCAGCAGTCTCATCCCGGGACCGCCAAGCTCCTACAATGAGCAGTTCTTC. Variable domain in full (rest from reference TRBV7-8 and TRBJ2-1): GAGVSQSPRYKVAKRGQDVALRCDPISGHVSLFWYQQALGQGPEFLTYFQNEAQLDKSGLPSDRFFAERPEGSVSTLKIQRTQQEDSAVYLCASSLIPGPPSSYNEQFFGPGTRLTVL.

The genes are TRBV14 and TRBJ2-1, with D possibly being TRBD2 (5 bases). V lost 7 bases and J lost 5, with 18 bases in between. CDR3 length: 15 amino acids. Germline V CDR1 and CDR2: SGHDN, FVKESK. The chain's CDR3 is CASNRPWRLNNEQFF. The CDR3 region has the DNA TGTGCCAGCAACCGCCCTTGGAGACTAAACAATGAGCAGTTCTTC.

The V call is TRBV7-8, the J call TRBJ2-1; 10 nucleotides align to TRBD2. The junction had 7 bases not matched to a gene; V was cut back by 5 bases and J by 0 bases. Per the germline V gene, CDR1 is SGHVS and CDR2 is FQNEAQ. This CDR3 contains 17 residues. The CDR3 spells CASSLGLAASSYNEQFF. DNA for the CDR3: TGTGCCAGCAGCCTCGGACTAGCGGCTTCCTCCTACAATGAGCAGTTCTTC.